This T cell receptor (beta chain) was observed in a study of cytotoxic CD8 clonotypes in ibrutinib-treated CLL. The CDR3 has 16 amino acids. Trimming pared 4 bases from V and 6 bases from J, leaving 21 bases between. Germline CDR1 is MNHEY and CDR2 is SVGAGI. Clones were sequenced by immunoSEQ multiplex PCR, and TCRdb holds only the in-frame ones, with some missing. The sample yields tens of thousands of clones, nearly 70% seen once. This TCR was recovered from a human donor with chronic lymphocytic leukemia. The gene calls are TRBV6-5 and TRBJ1-1; D is unresolved. The material was PBMCs, obtained at disease progression, from a patient treated with ibrutinib. This CDR3 reads CASSFGPFGLLPEAFF. CDR3 coding DNA: TGTGCCAGCAGTTTTGGCCCCTTTGGCCTTCTCCCTGAAGCTTTCTTT.